The 14 T cell receptor beta chains reported below all come from one sample, sequenced in a study of T cell changes during pregnancy in multiple sclerosis. Sequencing used immunoSEQ multiplex PCR; TCRdb keeps in-frame clones, though not all of them. The data show about 60,000 clones, with 90% seen just once and approximately 6.5% held by the top ten. Sequencing used peripheral blood, obtained in the third trimester of pregnancy. Receptors were obtained from a female donor in good health, enrolled as a control in a pregnancy study.

V and J are TRBV2 and TRBJ2-7; D not certain. Trimming took 8 bases from V and 7 from J, leaving 15 bases between them. The CDR3 contains 12 residues. CDR1 is SNHLY, CDR2 FYNNEI, per germline. The DNA for the CDR3 is TGTGCCAGCGGTCGCGAGCCGTGGGAGCAGTACTTC. The encoded protein is CASGREPWEQYF. Together with reference TRBV2 and TRBJ2-7, the CDR3 gives the full variable domain: EPEVTQTPSHQVTQMGQEVILRCVPISNHLYFYWYRQILGQKVEFLVSFYNNEISEKSEIFDDQFSVERPDGSNFTLKIRSTKLEDSAMYFCASGREPWEQYFGPGTRLTVT.

This clone appeared once. V and J are TRBV5-4 and TRBJ2-1; possible D gene TRBD2, 6 bases. From germline, CDR1 is SGHNT and CDR2 YYREEE (reference sequence). V was pared by 3 bases and J by 3 bases, with 13 bases between. The CDR3 has 15 amino acids. CDR3 sequence (DNA): TGTGCCAGCAGCTCCCGGGACTGGAGCTACAATGAGCAGTTCTTC. It translates to CASSSRDWSYNEQFF.

The chain has TRBV30 and TRBJ2-5; 8 bases are a match to TRBD2. V dropped 3 bases and J dropped 6; count of bases not matched to a gene: 6. The CDR3 is made up of 13 amino acids. Germline V gives CDR1 GTSNPN, CDR2 SVGIG (reference sequence). The chain's CDR3 is CAWSAGGGKTQYF. The CDR3 DNA follows: TGTGCCTGGAGCGCCGGGGGGGGAAAGACCCAGTACTTC.

This rearrangement joins TRBV27 to TRBJ2-7; TRBD1 agrees at 8 bases. Germline V gene sequence: CDR1 MNHEY, CDR2 SMNVEV (reference sequence). The CDR3 runs to 13 residues. The V segment lost 4 bases and the J segment 6 bases; nucleotides outside the gene matches: 5. This CDR3 is CASSWAGGFEQYF. The CDR3 coding sequence is TGTGCCAGCAGTTGGGCAGGGGGCTTCGAGCAGTACTTC.

This CDR3 reads CASSPPHDRRTGELFF. The CDR3 DNA reads TGTGCCAGCTCACCACCGCATGACAGAAGGACCGGGGAGCTGTTTTTT. The chain carries TRBV18 and TRBJ2-2; maybe TRBD1 (5 bases). V gave up 0 bases and J gave up 5 bases, with 13 bases separating them. The germline CDR1 and CDR2 sequences are KGHSH and LQKENI. The CDR3 is 16 residues long. Full variable domain (remainder filled in from reference TRBV18 and TRBJ2-2): NAGVMQNPRHLVRRRGQEARLRCSPMKGHSHVYWYRQLPEEGLKFMVYLQKENIIDESGMPKERFSAEFPKEGPSILRIQQVVRGDSAAYFCASSPPHDRRTGELFFGEGSRLTVL.

V gene TRBV15 combines with J gene TRBJ2-2; 7 nucleotides align to TRBD1. The germline V gene has CDR1 LNHNV and CDR2 YYDKDF (reference sequence). J was trimmed by 7 bases and V by 6 bases; bases with no gene match: 23. This CDR3 comprises 19 residues. The CDR3 region is CATRESPGLPGQLGGELFF. CDR3 nucleotide sequence: TGTGCCACCAGAGAAAGTCCAGGACTTCCGGGACAGCTTGGCGGGGAGCTGTTTTTT.

The chain uses TRBV2 and TRBJ1-2; possibly TRBD1 for D (6 bases). V lost 5 bases and J lost 8, with 15 bases in between. Looked up from germline, CDR1 is SNHLY and CDR2 is FYNNEI. The CDR3 consists of 13 residues. DNA of the CDR3: TGTGCCAGCAGTTCCATCTACAGGGAAGGCTACACCTTC. It codes for CASSSIYREGYTF.

V gene TRBV13 combines with J gene TRBJ2-1; D is uncertain. The germline V gene encodes CDR1 PRHDT and CDR2 FYEKMQ (reference sequence). This CDR3 region has 14 residues. Trimming pared 5 bases from V and 10 bases from J, leaving 18 bases between. The chain's CDR3 is CASSEVLVENEQFF. The CDR3 DNA reads TGTGCCAGCAGCGAGGTGCTAGTTGAAAACGAGCAGTTCTTC.

The chain is built from TRBV25-1 and TRBJ2-7; D perhaps matches TRBD2 (6 bases). CDR1 and CDR2 from the germline V gene are MGHDK and SYGVNS. This CDR3 is 14 amino acids long. Trimming took off 4 bases at V and 3 bases at J, with 13 bases between the two ends. This chain's CDR3 is CASSGLPGSYEQYF. CDR3 nucleotides: TGTGCCAGCAGTGGGTTACCCGGGAGCTACGAGCAGTACTTC.

The V call is TRBV15, the J call TRBJ1-2; 9 bases line up with TRBD1. The CDR3 loop spans 13 amino acids. The J segment lost 6 bases and the V segment lost 5 bases, leaving 4 bases of the junction unmatched. Per the germline V gene, CDR1 is LNHNV and CDR2 is YYDKDF (reference sequence). The CDR3 protein is CATSRRQGDGYTF. CDR3 nucleotide sequence: TGTGCCACCAGCCGAAGACAGGGGGATGGCTACACCTTC.

The rearrangement links TRBV6-4 to TRBJ2-3; TRBD2 matches at 10 bases. The V gene end was trimmed by 3 bases and the J gene end by 5 bases; junction bases not matched to a gene: 5. This CDR3 contains 15 residues. Germline lookup yields CDR1 MRHNA and CDR2 SNTAGT. The CDR3: CASSEASGGLDTQYF. The CDR3 DNA reads as TGTGCCAGCAGTGAGGCTAGCGGGGGTCTAGATACGCAGTATTTT.

V is TRBV30 and J is TRBJ1-2; tentatively, D is TRBD1 (5 bases). The CDR3 sequence is 14 residues long. V shed 2 bases and J shed 5 bases, with 15 bases lying between them. Germline V gene lookup returns CDR1 GTSNPN and CDR2 SVGIG (reference sequence). CDR3 region: CAWSKTGLPYGYTF. In nucleotides, the CDR3 is TGTGCCTGGAGTAAAACGGGACTGCCTTATGGCTACACCTTC.

The genes are TRBV5-1 and TRBJ1-2; the D gene is possibly TRBD1 (5 bases). Trimming stripped 0 bases from V and 8 bases from J, with 11 bases between. This CDR3 is built from 13 residues. In germline, CDR1 is SGHRS, CDR2 YFSETQ. CDR3 DNA sequence: TGCGCCAGCAGCTTGGCGGCAGGGCTCGGCTACACCTTC. It is translated as CASSLAAGLGYTF.

This sequence joins TRBV6-1 and TRBJ2-3; D possibly corresponds to TRBD2 (5 bases). Germline V gives CDR1 MNHNS, CDR2 SASEGT. The CDR3 has 15 residues. Between the trimmed V and J ends, which lost 3 bases and 2 bases, there was a span of 12 bases. Here the CDR3 reads CASSDVGSDTDTQYF. The CDR3 DNA sequence: TGTGCCAGCAGTGACGTTGGGAGCGACACAGATACGCAGTATTTT.